This T cell receptor beta chain stems from a study of tumor-infiltrating lymphocytes in primary liver carcinoma. There are 17 residues in the CDR3. Germline values: CDR1 MNHEY, CDR2 SVGAGI. The J segment lost 3 bases and the V segment lost 4 bases, leaving 11 bases of the junction unmatched. A single count supports this clonotype. Constant-region priming of roughly 500 ng total RNA yielded TCR beta cDNA. Amplification in three nested multiplex PCR rounds with slightly modified ARM-PCR gave rise to TCR beta libraries. Investigators reported that the first two PCR rounds, at about 9 cycles each, used TRBV1-TRBV30 forward primers with a C-beta reverse primer. TCRdb passed the multiplex PCR reads through MiXCR, listing each CDR3 protein once. The sample has 190,000 or so distinct CDR3 sequences, almost 65% seen once. Germline DNA was also extracted, and blood RNA derived from unsorted whole blood.

The chain has TRBV6-5 and TRBJ2-3; the match to TRBD2 covers 9 bases. The source material was peripheral blood. The sequence was obtained from a woman aged 60-75 years with primary liver carcinoma and hepatitis B virus infection. The DNA of the CDR3 is TGTGCCAGCAGTTCACTCCCCCTAAGCGGGGGGACAGATACGCAGTATTTT. This encodes CASSSLPLSGGTDTQYF.